This is a list of T cell receptor beta chains from one sample in a study of identifying expanded T cells in peripheral blood. Using immunoSEQ multiplex PCR, the repertoire was profiled, and TCRdb retains in-frame clones only, with some absent. The sample carries around 63,000 clones, around 87% recorded once. Input material: blood. All receptors derive from a person between 18 and 75 years old in good health. CDR3s include the opening cysteine and the closing phenylalanine or tryptophan. Each record gives: CDR3 length, V gene, D gene, clone size, CDR3 protein. A D gene is named only where the DNA matches it firmly. Size is stated for part of the rows, as once, few or many counts, or as a class when the clone is expanded.

>12|TRBV11-3|.|.
CASSSSTDTQYF
>11|TRBV10-3|.|once
CATGHYNEQFF
>19|TRBV21-1|.|.
CASSKKGTSGRLNLSEQYF
>15|TRBV7-3|.|once
CASSLGGTQRNEQFF
>15|TRBV21-1|.|once
CASSKLGPGTDTQYF
>15|TRBV7-6|.|.
CASSLGSGFLYEQYF
>14|TRBV6-5|.|.
CASSYVGGQETQYF
>15|TRBV7-2|TRBD1|.
CASSPLNRGRETQYF
>12|TRBV7-2|.|.
CASSPPGLGAFF
>17|TRBV5-4|TRBD1|.
CASSRGTGKATNEKLFF
>16|TRBV6-4|.|.
CASSDSRQAQFHEQYF
>13|TRBV2|.|.
CASSEAGQGEQYF
>18|TRBV4-3|.|.
CASSQDQGRDGFWNEQFF
>19|TRBV7-6|TRBD2|.
CASSLKLAGDGASFHEQYF
>15|TRBV5-8|TRBD2|.
CASSWGLAGAGEQFF
>13|TRBV5-1|TRBD1|.
CASRIQTGDEQYF
>15|TRBV18|TRBD2|.
CASSPIAGGTDTQYF
>17|TRBV28|.|once
CASSFHPGPSKVYEQYF
>17|TRBV5-1|TRBD1|.
CASSLTGVRSGANVLTF
>16|TRBV6-5|.|.
CASSYSSSHRTGELFF